One and the same sample provided the 25 T cell receptor beta chains below, sequenced in a study of blood T cell repertoires in COVID-19. TCRdb's table, derived via immunoSEQ multiplex PCR, lists solely in-frame clones and lacks some. The top ten hold around 7.2% of the sample, which has about 320,000 clones, approximately 85% seen once. Specimen: peripheral blood. The origin of the receptors is a human donor in a cohort sampled during active COVID-19.

The chain links TRBV4-1 to TRBJ1-5; TRBD1 is a possible D gene (6 bases). V was trimmed by 0 bases and J by 5 bases, leaving 11 bases between them. This CDR3 comprises 15 residues. The V gene's germline CDR1 is MGHRA and CDR2 YSYEKL. Written as DNA, the CDR3 is TGCGCCAGCAGCCAAGATCCGGGACAATATCAGCCCCAGCATTTT. Residues: CASSQDPGQYQPQHF.

The genes are TRBV5-1 and TRBJ1-2; D uncertain. The germline V gene has CDR1 SGHRS and CDR2 YFSETQ. The CDR3 has 14 residues. The V end was cut by 0 bases, the J end by 6 bases, with 12 bases between. As DNA, the CDR3 is TGCGCCAGCAGCTTGGCCGGGTATGTGGATGGCTACACCTTC. Translated: CASSLAGYVDGYTF. The full variable domain, its missing parts supplied by reference TRBV5-1 and TRBJ1-2, is KAGVTQTPRYLIKTRGQQVTLSCSPISGHRSVSWYQQTPGQGLQFLFEYFSETQRNKGNFPGRFSGRQFSNSRSEMNVSTLELGDSALYLCASSLAGYVDGYTFGSGTRLTVV.

This chain connects TRBV20-1 to TRBJ1-5, with D hard to call. Germline values: CDR1 DFQATT, CDR2 SNEGSKA (reference sequence). The CDR3 totals 10 residues. V was cut by 5 bases and J by 8 bases, with 7 bases left in between. The CDR3 reads CSAGSEPQHF. CDR3 nucleotide sequence: TGCAGTGCTGGTTCGGAGCCCCAGCATTTT.

The chain combines TRBV3-1 (or the pseudogene TRBV3-2) with TRBJ1-1; D is uncertain. V lost 1 base, J lost 6 bases, and 12 bases lay in between. CDR1 and CDR2 from the germline V gene are LGHDT and YNNKEL (reference sequence). The CDR3 covers 14 residues. This CDR3 reads CASSQGINQAEAFF. CDR3 bases: TGTGCCAGCAGCCAAGGTATTAACCAGGCTGAAGCTTTCTTT.

The CDR3 coding sequence is TGTGCCAGTACTAGACAGGGCCTGGAGACCCAGTACTTC. Amino acid sequence: CASTRQGLETQYF. The rearrangement joins TRBV19 to TRBJ2-5; 7 bases line up with TRBD1. The germline V gene encodes CDR1 LNHDA and CDR2 SQIVND (reference sequence). The CDR3 is 13 amino acids. V was pared by 7 bases and J by 5 bases, with 7 bases of the junction left unmatched.

The CDR3 nucleotides are TGTGCCAGCAGCGAATACCCCCCGGCGAGGACCTTC. Its protein product is CASSEYPPARTF. V gene TRBV21-1 combines with J gene TRBJ1-2. TRBV21-1 counts as a pseudogene. The CDR3 totals 12 residues.

This clone showed up just a few times. The chain has TRBV19 and TRBJ1-1; D is unclear. The length of the CDR3 is 12 residues. Per germline, CDR1 LNHDA and CDR2 SQIVND (reference sequence). V lost 8 bases, J lost 8 bases, and 15 bases lay in between. CDR3 residues: CASLVPAGEAFF. Written as DNA, the CDR3 is TGTGCCAGTCTGGTTCCCGCGGGGGAAGCTTTCTTT.

The table lists this clone with a count of one. The CDR3 bases are TGTGCCAGCAGCATTGGCCGCTTAACAGGCTTCTCTGGAAACACCATATATTTT. Protein sequence: CASSIGRLTGFSGNTIYF. The genes are TRBV5-8 and TRBJ1-3; D is possibly TRBD1 (5 bases). V was trimmed by 4 bases and J by 0 bases, leaving 20 bases between them. The germline gives CDR1 SGHTS, CDR2 YDEGEE. The CDR3 is 18 residues long.

V gene TRBV6-5 combines with J gene TRBJ1-1; tentative D call: TRBD1 (5 bases). Trimming shortened V by 8 bases and J by 2 bases, and 9 bases separated the two germline ends. The CDR3 runs 12 residues. Germline CDR1 reads MNHEY; CDR2 reads SVGAGI. CDR3 amino acids: CASGGDNTEAFF. The CDR3 DNA is TGTGCCAGCGGAGGGGATAACACTGAAGCTTTCTTT.

This rearrangement joins TRBV6-5 to TRBJ1-1; maybe TRBD1 (5 bases). The CDR3 extends over 15 amino acids. Germline CDR1 MNHEY, CDR2 SVGAGI. V was trimmed by 0 bases and J by 1 base, leaving 9 bases between them. The CDR3: CASSYSAGQNTEAFF. The CDR3 DNA reads TGTGCCAGCAGTTACTCGGCAGGACAGAACACTGAAGCTTTCTTT.

The genes are TRBV10-3 and TRBJ1-1; D remains ambiguous. V lost 4 bases and J 5 bases, leaving 14 bases between the germline ends. The CDR3 has 14 residues. Per the germline V gene, CDR1 is ENHRY and CDR2 is SYGVKD. The CDR3, as DNA: TGTGCCATCAGTGGCACCTCTGAGGGAACTGAAGCTTTCTTT. Translation gives CAISGTSEGTEAFF.

This clone was seen a few times. The chain carries TRBV7-8 and TRBJ2-7; 10 nucleotides match TRBD1. V lost 5 bases and J lost 6; bases outside the gene matches: 7. Germline-derived CDR1 and CDR2 are SGHVS and FQNEAQ. This CDR3 is built from 14 residues. The CDR3: CASSPGQGYGEQYF. As DNA, the CDR3 is TGTGCCAGCAGCCCGGGACAGGGGTATGGCGAGCAGTACTTC.

Only a few counts were recorded for this clone. In DNA, the CDR3 is TGTGCCAGCAGTTATGGGCCGACCGGGGAGCTGTTTTTT. This codes for CASSYGPTGELFF. The rearrangement joins TRBV6-5 to TRBJ2-2; D ambiguous. The CDR3 spans 13 residues. The ends were cut back, 3 bases at V and 5 bases at J, with 7 bases in the middle. CDR1 and CDR2 from the germline V gene are MNHEY and SVGAGI.

The V and J genes are TRBV2 and TRBJ1-5, with 7 bases aligning to TRBD1. Trimming at V came to 6 bases and at J to 7 bases, leaving 6 bases not matched to a gene. The CDR3 has 13 amino acids. In germline, CDR1 is SNHLY, CDR2 FYNNEI. The CDR3: CASRGQAGQPQHF. The CDR3 region has the DNA TGTGCCAGCAGAGGACAGGCGGGACAGCCCCAGCATTTT.

The V and J genes are TRBV5-4 and TRBJ1-1, with 7 bases matching TRBD1. With 4 bases clipped from V and 4 bases from J, the junction kept 4 bases outside the gene matches. The germline V gene has CDR1 SGHNT and CDR2 YYREEE (reference sequence). The CDR3 runs to 13 residues. The CDR3 DNA is TGTGCCAGCAGCGACAGGGATGGCACTGAAGCTTTCTTT. It specifies CASSDRDGTEAFF.

This chain links TRBV19 with TRBJ1-2; a possible D gene is TRBD1 (6 bases). Trimming left V 10 bases short and J 2 bases short, with 11 bases between. Germline loops: CDR1 LNHDA, CDR2 SQIVND (reference sequence). The CDR3 runs 12 residues. As DNA, the CDR3 is TGTGCCACCAAAACAGGGAACTATGGCTACACCTTC. As protein: CATKTGNYGYTF.

Only a few counts were recorded for this clone. The CDR3 region has the DNA TGCGCCAGCCGCACGTTGGCGGGCACTGAAGCTTTCTTT. Protein: CASRTLAGTEAFF. This sequence joins TRBV5-1 and TRBJ1-1; D remains ambiguous. The CDR3 runs to 13 residues. V shed 7 bases and J shed 4 bases, with 14 bases lying between them. From germline, CDR1 is SGHRS and CDR2 YFSETQ.

The chain has TRBV4-1 and TRBJ1-3; 8 nucleotides line up with TRBD1. The CDR3 is 19 residues long. V shed 0 bases, J shed 4 bases, and the junction held 14 bases outside the gene matches. CDR1 is MGHRA and CDR2 is YSYEKL in the germline V gene. The CDR3 here is CASSQDRGRGGPIGNTIYF. The CDR3 DNA reads as TGCGCCAGCAGCCAAGACAGGGGGCGAGGAGGACCCATAGGAAACACCATATATTTT.

Concerning this clone: Other DNA sequences in the same sample also yield this CDR3. The gene calls are TRBV20-1 and TRBJ2-7, with D maybe TRBD2 (5 bases). Germline CDR1 is DFQATT and CDR2 is SNEGSKA (reference sequence). Trimming left V 6 bases short and J 0 bases short, with 6 bases between. This CDR3 is 11 amino acids long. CDR3 DNA: TGCAGTGCCGGGGTCTCCTACGAGCAGTACTTC. Translation: CSAGVSYEQYF.

The rearrangement links TRBV3-1 (or the pseudogene TRBV3-2) to TRBJ2-7, with D hard to call. Germline V CDR1 and CDR2: LGHDT, YNNKEL (reference sequence). V was cut by 5 bases and J by 8 bases, with 10 bases left in between. The CDR3 is made up of 11 amino acids. CDR3: CASSSSLQQYF. In nucleotides, the CDR3 is TGTGCCAGCAGCTCCTCTCTCCAGCAGTACTTC.

This clone was detected only a few times. The V gene is TRBV2, the J gene TRBJ1-5, with 7 bases fitting TRBD1. The germline gives CDR1 SNHLY, CDR2 FYNNEI. The ends lost 6 bases at V and 3 bases at J; junction bases unmatched: 11. The CDR3 length is 16 residues. DNA of the CDR3: TGTGCCAGCAGCAGGGGGATTAGGGAATCCAATCAGCCCCAGCATTTT. It is translated as CASSRGIRESNQPQHF.

The chain has TRBV19 and TRBJ1-2; 7 positions match TRBD1. Germline CDR1 and CDR2: LNHDA and SQIVND (reference sequence). The CDR3 contains 20 residues. The V segment lost 5 bases and the J segment 4 bases; nucleotides outside the gene matches: 25. For the CDR3, the DNA is TGTGCCAGTAGTGACGGACGGTTGGGACAGAGACTTGGATCCCGCTATGGCTACACCTTC. It specifies CASSDGRLGQRLGSRYGYTF.

This chain uses TRBV9 with TRBJ2-2; 8 nucleotides line up with TRBD2. Germline CDR1 is SGDLS and CDR2 is YYNGEE. The CDR3 runs 16 residues. The V segment lost 0 bases and the J segment 7 bases; nucleotides outside the gene matches: 8. CDR3 residues: CASSVVSGGHGGELFF. CDR3 in DNA: TGTGCCAGCAGCGTAGTAAGCGGGGGACACGGCGGGGAGCTGTTTTTT.

This sequence joins TRBV7-9 and TRBJ1-6, with a tentative D call TRBD1 (5 bases). V dropped 10 bases and J dropped 7 bases, with 14 bases sitting between them. The CDR3 totals 13 residues. Germline V gives CDR1 SEHNR, CDR2 FQNEAQ (reference sequence). Written as DNA, the CDR3 is TGTGCCACAACAGGACAAGGCAATTCACCCCTCCACTTT. Its protein product is CATTGQGNSPLHF.

CDR3 nucleotides: TGTGCCTGGAGGAATGACAGGGGGCCGGGGACTGAAGCTTTCTTT. Translated: CAWRNDRGPGTEAFF. The chain is built from TRBV30 and TRBJ1-1, with 10 bases lining up with TRBD1. The CDR3 is 15 residues long. Germline values: CDR1 GTSNPN, CDR2 SVGIG (reference sequence). V was pared by 3 bases and J by 5 bases, with 9 bases of the junction left unmatched.